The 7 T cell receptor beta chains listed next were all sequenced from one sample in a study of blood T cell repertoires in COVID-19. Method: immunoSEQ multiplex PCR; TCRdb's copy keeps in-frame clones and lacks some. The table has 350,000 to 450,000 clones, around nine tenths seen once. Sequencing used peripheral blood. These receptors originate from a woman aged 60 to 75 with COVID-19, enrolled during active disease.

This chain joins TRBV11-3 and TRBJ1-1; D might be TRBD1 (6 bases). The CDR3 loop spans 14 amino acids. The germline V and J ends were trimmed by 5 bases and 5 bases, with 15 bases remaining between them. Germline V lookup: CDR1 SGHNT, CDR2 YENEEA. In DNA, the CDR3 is TGTGCCAGCAGCCTACAGGGTACAAGAACTGAAGCTTTCTTT. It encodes CASSLQGTRTEAFF.

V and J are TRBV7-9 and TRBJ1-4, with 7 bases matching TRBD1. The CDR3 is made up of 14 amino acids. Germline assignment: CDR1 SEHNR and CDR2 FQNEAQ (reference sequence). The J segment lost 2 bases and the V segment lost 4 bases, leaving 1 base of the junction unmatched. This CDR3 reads CASSSRGTNEKLFF. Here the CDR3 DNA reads TGTGCCAGCAGCTCCAGGGGGACTAATGAAAAACTGTTTTTT.

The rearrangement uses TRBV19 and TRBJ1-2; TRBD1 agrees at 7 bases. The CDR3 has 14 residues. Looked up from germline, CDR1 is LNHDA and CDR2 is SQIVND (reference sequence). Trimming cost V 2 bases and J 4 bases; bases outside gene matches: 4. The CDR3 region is CASSIPTGSYGYTF. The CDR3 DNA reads TGTGCCAGTAGTATACCGACAGGGTCCTATGGCTACACCTTC.

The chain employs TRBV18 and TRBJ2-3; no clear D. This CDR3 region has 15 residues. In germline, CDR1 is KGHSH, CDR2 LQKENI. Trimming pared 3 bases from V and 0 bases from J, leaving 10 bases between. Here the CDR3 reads CASSPSVASTDTQYF. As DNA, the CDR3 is TGTGCCAGCTCACCTTCGGTCGCTAGCACAGATACGCAGTATTTT.

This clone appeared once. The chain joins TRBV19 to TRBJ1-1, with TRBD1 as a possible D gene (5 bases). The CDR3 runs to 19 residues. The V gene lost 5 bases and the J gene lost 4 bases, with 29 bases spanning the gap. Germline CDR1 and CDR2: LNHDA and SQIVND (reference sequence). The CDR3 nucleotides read TGTGCCAGTAGTCCTCCCGGTTTAATTGGGTCAGGGTCAGGCACTGAAGCTTTCTTT. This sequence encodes CASSPPGLIGSGSGTEAFF. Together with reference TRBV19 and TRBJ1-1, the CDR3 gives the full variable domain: DGGITQSPKYLFRKEGQNVTLSCEQNLNHDAMYWYRQDPGQGLRLIYYSQIVNDFQKGDIAEGYSVSREKKESFPLTVTSAQKNPTAFYLCASSPPGLIGSGSGTEAFFGQGTRLTVV.

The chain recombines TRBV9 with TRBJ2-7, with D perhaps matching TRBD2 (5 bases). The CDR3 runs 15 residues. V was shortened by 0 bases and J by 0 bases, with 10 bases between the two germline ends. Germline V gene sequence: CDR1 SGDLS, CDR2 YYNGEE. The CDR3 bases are TGTGCCAGCAGCGTAGGCCAGCGGAGCTCCTACGAGCAGTACTTC. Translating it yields CASSVGQRSSYEQYF.

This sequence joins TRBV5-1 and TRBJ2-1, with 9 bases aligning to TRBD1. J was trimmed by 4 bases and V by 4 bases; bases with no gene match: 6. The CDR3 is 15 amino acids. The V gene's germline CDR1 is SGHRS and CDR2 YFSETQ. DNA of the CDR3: TGCGCCAGCAGCCCCTCGGGACAGGGTTACAATGAGCAGTTCTTC. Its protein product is CASSPSGQGYNEQFF.